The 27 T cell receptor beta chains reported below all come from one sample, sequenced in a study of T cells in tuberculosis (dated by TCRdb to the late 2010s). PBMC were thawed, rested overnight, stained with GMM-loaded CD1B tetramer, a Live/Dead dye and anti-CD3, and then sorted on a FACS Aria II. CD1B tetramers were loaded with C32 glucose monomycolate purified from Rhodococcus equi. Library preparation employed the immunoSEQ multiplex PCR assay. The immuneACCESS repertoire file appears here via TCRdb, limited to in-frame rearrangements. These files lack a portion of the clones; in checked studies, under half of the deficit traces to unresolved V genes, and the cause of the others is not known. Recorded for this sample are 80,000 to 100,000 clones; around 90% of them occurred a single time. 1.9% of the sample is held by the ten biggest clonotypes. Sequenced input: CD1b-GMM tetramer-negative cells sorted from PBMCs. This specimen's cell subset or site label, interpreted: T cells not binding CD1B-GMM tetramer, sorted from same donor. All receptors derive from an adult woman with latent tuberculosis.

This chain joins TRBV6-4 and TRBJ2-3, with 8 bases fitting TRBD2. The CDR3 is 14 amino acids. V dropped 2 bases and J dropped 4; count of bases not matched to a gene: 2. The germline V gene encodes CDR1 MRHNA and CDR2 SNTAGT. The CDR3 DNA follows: TGTGCCAGCAGTGACACCGGGGGGGCAGATACGCAGTATTTT. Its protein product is CASSDTGGADTQYF.

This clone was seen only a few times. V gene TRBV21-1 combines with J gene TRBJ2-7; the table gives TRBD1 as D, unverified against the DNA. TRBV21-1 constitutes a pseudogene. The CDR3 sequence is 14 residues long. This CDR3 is CAKGNRDRGDEQYV. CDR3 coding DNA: TGTGCCAAAGGAAACCGGGACAGGGGGGACGAGCAGTACGTC.

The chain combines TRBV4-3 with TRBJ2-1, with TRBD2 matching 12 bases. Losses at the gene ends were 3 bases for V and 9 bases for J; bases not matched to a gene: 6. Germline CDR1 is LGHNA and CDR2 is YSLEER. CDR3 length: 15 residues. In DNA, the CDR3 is TGCGCCAGCAGCCAGGTGACTAGCGGGGGAAGTGAGCAGTTCTTC. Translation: CASSQVTSGGSEQFF.

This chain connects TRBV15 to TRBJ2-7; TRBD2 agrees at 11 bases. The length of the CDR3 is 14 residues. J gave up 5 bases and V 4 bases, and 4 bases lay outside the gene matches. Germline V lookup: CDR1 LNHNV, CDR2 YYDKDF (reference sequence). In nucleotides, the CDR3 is TGTGCCACCAGCATACCACTAGCGGGGGACGAGCAGTACTTC. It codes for CATSIPLAGDEQYF.

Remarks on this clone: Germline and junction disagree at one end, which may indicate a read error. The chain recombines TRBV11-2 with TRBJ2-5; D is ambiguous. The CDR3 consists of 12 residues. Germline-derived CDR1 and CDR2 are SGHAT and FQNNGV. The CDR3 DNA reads TGTGCCAGTACACTTGTTGGAGAGACTCAGTACTTC. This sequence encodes CASTLVGETQYF.

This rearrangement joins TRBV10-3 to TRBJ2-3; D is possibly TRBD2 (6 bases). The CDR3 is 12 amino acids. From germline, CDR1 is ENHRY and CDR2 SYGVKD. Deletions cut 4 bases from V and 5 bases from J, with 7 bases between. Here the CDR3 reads CAISGTIDTQYF. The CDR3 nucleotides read TGTGCCATCAGTGGGACTATAGATACGCAGTATTTT.

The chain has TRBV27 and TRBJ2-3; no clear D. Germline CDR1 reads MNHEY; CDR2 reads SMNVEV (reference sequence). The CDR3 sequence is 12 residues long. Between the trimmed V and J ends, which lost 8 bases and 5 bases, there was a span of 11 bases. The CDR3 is CASGLVRDTQYF. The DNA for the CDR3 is TGTGCCAGCGGGCTTGTCAGAGATACGCAGTATTTT.

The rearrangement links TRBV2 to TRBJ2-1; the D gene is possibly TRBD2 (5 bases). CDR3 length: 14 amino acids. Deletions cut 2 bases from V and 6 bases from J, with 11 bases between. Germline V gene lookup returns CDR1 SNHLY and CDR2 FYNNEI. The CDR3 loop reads CASSETRGLNEQFF. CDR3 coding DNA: TGTGCCAGCAGTGAAACCCGAGGGCTCAATGAGCAGTTCTTC.

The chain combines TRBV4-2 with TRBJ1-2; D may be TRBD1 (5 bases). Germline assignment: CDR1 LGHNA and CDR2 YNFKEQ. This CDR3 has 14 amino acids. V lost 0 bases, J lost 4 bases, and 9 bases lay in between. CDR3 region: CASSQDQGGYGYTF. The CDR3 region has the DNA TGTGCCAGCAGCCAAGATCAGGGAGGCTATGGCTACACCTTC.

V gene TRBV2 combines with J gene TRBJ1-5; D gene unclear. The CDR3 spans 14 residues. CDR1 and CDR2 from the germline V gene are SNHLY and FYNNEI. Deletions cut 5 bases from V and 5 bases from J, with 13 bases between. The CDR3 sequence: CASSPPFGDQPQHF. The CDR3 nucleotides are TGTGCCAGCAGTCCACCGTTCGGGGATCAGCCCCAGCATTTT.

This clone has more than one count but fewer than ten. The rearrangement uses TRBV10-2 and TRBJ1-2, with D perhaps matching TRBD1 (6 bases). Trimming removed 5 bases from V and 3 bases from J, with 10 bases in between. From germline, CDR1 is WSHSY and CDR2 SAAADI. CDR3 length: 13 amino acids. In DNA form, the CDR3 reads TGCGCCAGCAGTCCGGGACAAGACTATGGCTACACCTTC. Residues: CASSPGQDYGYTF.

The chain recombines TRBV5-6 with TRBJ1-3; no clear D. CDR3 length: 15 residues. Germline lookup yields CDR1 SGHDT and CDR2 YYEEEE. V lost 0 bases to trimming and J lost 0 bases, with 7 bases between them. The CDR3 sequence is CASSLGTHSGNTIYF. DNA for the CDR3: TGTGCCAGCAGCTTGGGGACTCACTCTGGAAACACCATATATTTT.

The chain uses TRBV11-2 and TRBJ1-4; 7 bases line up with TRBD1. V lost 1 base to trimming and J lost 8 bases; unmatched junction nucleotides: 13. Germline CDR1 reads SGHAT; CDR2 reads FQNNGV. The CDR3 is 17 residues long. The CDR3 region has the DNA TGTGCCAGCAGCTTAGGACGAACAGGGGAAAGTGGCGAAAAACTGTTTTTT. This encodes CASSLGRTGESGEKLFF.

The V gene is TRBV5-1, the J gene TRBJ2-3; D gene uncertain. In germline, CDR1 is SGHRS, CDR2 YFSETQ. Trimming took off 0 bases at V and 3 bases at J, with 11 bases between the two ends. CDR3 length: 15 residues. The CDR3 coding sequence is TGCGCCAGCAGCTTGGTTTTTAGTAAGACAGATACGCAGTATTTT. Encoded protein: CASSLVFSKTDTQYF.

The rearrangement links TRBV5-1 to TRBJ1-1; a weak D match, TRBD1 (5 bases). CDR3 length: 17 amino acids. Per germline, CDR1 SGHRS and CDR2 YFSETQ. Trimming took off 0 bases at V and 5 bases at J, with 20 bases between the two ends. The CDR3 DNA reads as TGCGCCAGCAGCTTGGACGGGACTCCCAGCGTGGGGACTGAAGCTTTCTTT. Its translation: CASSLDGTPSVGTEAFF.

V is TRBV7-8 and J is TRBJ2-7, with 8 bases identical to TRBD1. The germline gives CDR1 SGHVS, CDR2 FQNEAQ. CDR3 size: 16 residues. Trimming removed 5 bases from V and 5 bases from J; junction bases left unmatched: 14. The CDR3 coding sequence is TGTGCCAGCAGCCCTGGCGCTGGACAGGGTCCAAACGAGCAGTACTTC. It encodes CASSPGAGQGPNEQYF. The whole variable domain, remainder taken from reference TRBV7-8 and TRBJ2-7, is GAGVSQSPRYKVAKRGQDVALRCDPISGHVSLFWYQQALGQGPEFLTYFQNEAQLDKSGLPSDRFFAERPEGSVSTLKIQRTQQEDSAVYLCASSPGAGQGPNEQYFGPGTRLTVT.

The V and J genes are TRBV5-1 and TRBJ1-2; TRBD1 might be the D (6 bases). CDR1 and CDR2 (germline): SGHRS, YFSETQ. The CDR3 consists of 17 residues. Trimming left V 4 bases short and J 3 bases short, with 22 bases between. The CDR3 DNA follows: TGCGCCAGCAGCCCCCGGGCCAGGACAGAGTTCGACTATGGCTACACCTTC. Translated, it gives CASSPRARTEFDYGYTF. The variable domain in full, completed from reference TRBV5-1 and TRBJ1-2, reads KAGVTQTPRYLIKTRGQQVTLSCSPISGHRSVSWYQQTPGQGLQFLFEYFSETQRNKGNFPGRFSGRQFSNSRSEMNVSTLELGDSALYLCASSPRARTEFDYGYTFGSGTRLTVV.

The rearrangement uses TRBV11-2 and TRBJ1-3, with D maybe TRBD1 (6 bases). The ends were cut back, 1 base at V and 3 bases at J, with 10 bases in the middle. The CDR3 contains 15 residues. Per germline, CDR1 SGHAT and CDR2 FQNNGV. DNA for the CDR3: TGTGCCAGCAGCTTAGGCGAGGACAGTGGAAACACCATATATTTT. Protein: CASSLGEDSGNTIYF.

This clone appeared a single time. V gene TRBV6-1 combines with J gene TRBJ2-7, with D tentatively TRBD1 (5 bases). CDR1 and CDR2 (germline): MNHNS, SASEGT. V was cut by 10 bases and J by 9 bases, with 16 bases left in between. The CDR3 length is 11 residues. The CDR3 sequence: CATVQGNSQYV. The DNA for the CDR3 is TGTGCCACCGTGCAGGGAAACTCGCAGTACGTC.

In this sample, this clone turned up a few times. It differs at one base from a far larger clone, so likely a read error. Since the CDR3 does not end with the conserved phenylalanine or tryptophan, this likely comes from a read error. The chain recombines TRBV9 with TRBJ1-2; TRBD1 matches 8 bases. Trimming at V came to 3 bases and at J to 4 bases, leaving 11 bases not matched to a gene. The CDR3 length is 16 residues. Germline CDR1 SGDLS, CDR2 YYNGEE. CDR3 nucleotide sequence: TGTGCCAGCAGCGCTACCCCCAAACAGGGGGGCTATGGCTACACCTCC. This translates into CASSATPKQGGYGYTS.

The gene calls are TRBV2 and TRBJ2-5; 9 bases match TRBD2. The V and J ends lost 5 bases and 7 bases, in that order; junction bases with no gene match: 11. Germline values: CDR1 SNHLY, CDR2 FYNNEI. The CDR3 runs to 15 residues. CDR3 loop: CASSPRGAGGGTQYF. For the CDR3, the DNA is TGTGCCAGCAGTCCTCGCGGAGCGGGAGGTGGGACCCAGTACTTC.

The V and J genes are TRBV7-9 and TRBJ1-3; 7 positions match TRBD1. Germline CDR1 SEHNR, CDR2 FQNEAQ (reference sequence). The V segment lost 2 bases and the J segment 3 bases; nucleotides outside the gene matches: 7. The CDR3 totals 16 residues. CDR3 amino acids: CASSLWGQSSGNTIYF. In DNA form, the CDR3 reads TGTGCCAGCAGCTTATGGGGACAGTCAAGTGGAAACACCATATATTTT.

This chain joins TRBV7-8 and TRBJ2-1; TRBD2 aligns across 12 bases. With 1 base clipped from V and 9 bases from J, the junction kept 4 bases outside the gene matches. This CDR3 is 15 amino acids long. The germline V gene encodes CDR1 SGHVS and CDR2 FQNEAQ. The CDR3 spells CASSLVPSGGGEQFF. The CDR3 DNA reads TGTGCCAGCAGCTTAGTACCTAGCGGGGGGGGTGAGCAGTTCTTC.

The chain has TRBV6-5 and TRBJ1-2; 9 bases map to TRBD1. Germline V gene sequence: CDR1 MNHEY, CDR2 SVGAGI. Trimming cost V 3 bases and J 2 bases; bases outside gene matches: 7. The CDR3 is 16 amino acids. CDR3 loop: CASSYKGTGPNYGYTF. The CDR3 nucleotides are TGTGCCAGCAGTTATAAAGGGACAGGGCCCAACTATGGCTACACCTTC.

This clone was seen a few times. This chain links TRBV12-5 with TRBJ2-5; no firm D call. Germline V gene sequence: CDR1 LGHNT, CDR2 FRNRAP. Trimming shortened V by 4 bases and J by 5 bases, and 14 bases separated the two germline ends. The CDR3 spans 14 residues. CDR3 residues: CASGSSATYETQYF. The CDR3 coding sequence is TGTGCTAGTGGTTCGTCAGCGACGTATGAGACCCAGTACTTC.

CDR3 in amino acids: CASRSLGGCEQYV. The CDR3 coding sequence is TGCGCCAGCAGGAGCCTCGGGGGTTGCGAGCAGTACGTC. This chain connects TRBV10-1 to TRBJ2-7; possible D gene TRBD2, 6 bases. The CDR3 runs to 13 residues. Per germline, CDR1 WNHNN and CDR2 SYGVQD (reference sequence). V lost 6 bases and J 6 bases, leaving 15 bases between the germline ends.

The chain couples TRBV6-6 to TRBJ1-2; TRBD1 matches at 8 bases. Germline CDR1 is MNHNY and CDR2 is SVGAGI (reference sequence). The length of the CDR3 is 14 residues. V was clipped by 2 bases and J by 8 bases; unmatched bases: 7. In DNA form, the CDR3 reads TGTGCCAGCAGTTACCCCGGACAGGGAAGGGGCTACACCTTC. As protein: CASSYPGQGRGYTF.